A single sample is the source of the 23 T cell receptor beta chains below, sequenced in a study of CD4 and CD8 cells across lung adenocarcinoma regions. TCRdb passed the PCR reads through MiXCR, listing each CDR3 protein once. The sample yields about 19,000 distinct CDR3 sequences, 46% seen once. The material sequenced was CD4+ T cells from the margin of a lung tumor. The receptors were sampled from a male donor with lung adenocarcinoma. The CD4 and CD8 labels of this study may be unreliable.

About this clonotype: At one of its ends the junction is not consistent with the germline gene, which may arise from a read error. V gene TRBV4-1 combines with J gene TRBJ1-2, with 7 bases fitting TRBD1. Per the germline V gene, CDR1 is MGHRA and CDR2 is YSYEKL. The CDR3 is made up of 15 amino acids. As DNA, the CDR3 is TGCGCCAACAGCCAAAACCAGGGGGGTGACTATGGCTACACCTTC. Translating gives CANSQNQGGDYGYTF.

Turning to this clonotype: At one of its ends the junction is not consistent with the germline gene, which may arise from a read error. The chain couples TRBV6-4 to TRBJ2-4; 9 bases are a match to TRBD2. CDR1 MRHNA and CDR2 SNTAGT come from the germline V gene. This CDR3 is built from 18 residues. The DNA for the CDR3 is TGTGCCAGCAGTACCCGAGTCGCGGGAGGGCGGGCCATAGACATGCAGTATTTC. It codes for CASSTRVAGGRAIDMQYF.

This clonotype has ten or more counts. The chain is built from TRBV6-1 and TRBJ2-5; 8 positions agree with TRBD2. With the DNA end fitting TRBJ2-7 better, the J assignment may be wrong. Germline assignment: CDR1 MNHNS and CDR2 SASEGT. The length of the CDR3 is 14 residues. The CDR3 sequence is CASSPGLEFYEQYF. The CDR3 bases are TGTGCCAGCAGCCCGGGACTAGAGTTCTACGAGCAGTACTTC.

The rearrangement links TRBV5-1 to TRBJ1-1; tentative D call: TRBD1 (6 bases). V was shortened by 2 bases and J by 7 bases, with 24 bases between the two germline ends. In germline, CDR1 is SGHRS, CDR2 YFSETQ. The CDR3 is 17 residues long. In nucleotides, the CDR3 is TGCGCCAGCAGCTTTAAGGACAGAGCTAAGAGGGGGGGTGAAGCTTTCTTT. This sequence encodes CASSFKDRAKRGGEAFF.

This clonotype occurred a few times. The chain links TRBV12-3 or TRBV12-4 to TRBJ2-3, with 9 nucleotides matching TRBD2. V shed 8 bases, J shed 1 base, and the junction held 1 base outside the gene matches. The CDR3 loop spans 13 amino acids. The CDR3 nucleotides are TGTGCCAGCCGACTAGCGGGCACAGATACGCAGTATTTT. This translates into CASRLAGTDTQYF.

A word on this clonotype: The junction differs from germline at one of its ends, possibly a read error. V gene TRBV6-4 combines with J gene TRBJ2-5, with 8 nucleotides matching TRBD2. The germline V gene encodes CDR1 MRHNA and CDR2 SNTAGT. The CDR3 runs to 15 residues. The CDR3 protein is CASGVGSGGQETQYF. CDR3 coding DNA: TGTGCCAGCGGTGTCGGGAGCGGGGGCCAAGAGACGCAGTACTTC.

By sample fraction, this clonotype is medium-sized. CDR3 sequence: CASSEGLAAFNEQFF. CDR3 bases: TGTGCCAGCAGTGAAGGACTAGCGGCCTTTAATGAGCAGTTCTTC. This rearrangement joins TRBV6-1 to TRBJ2-1, with 9 bases aligning to TRBD2. The CDR3 runs 15 residues. V shed 1 base, J shed 7 bases, and the junction held 5 bases outside the gene matches. Looked up from germline, CDR1 is MNHNS and CDR2 is SASEGT.

This clonotype was seen many times. V usage is TRBV11-1 and J usage is TRBJ1-2; 10 positions agree with TRBD1. Germline V gene sequence: CDR1 SGHAT, CDR2 FQDESV (reference sequence). The junction had 3 bases not matched to a gene; V was cut back by 3 bases and J by 8 bases. This CDR3 spans 13 amino acids. The CDR3 bases are TGTGCCAGCAGCTTGAGGACAGGGGGAGGCTACACCTTC. This translates into CASSLRTGGGYTF.

V is TRBV7-2 and J is TRBJ2-3, with D tentatively TRBD2 (6 bases). Per germline, CDR1 SGHTA and CDR2 FQGNSA. CDR3 size: 17 residues. Trimming stripped 2 bases from V and 0 bases from J, with 15 bases between. CDR3 loop: CASSLPPTRGSTDTQYF. The DNA for the CDR3 is TGTGCCAGCAGCTTACCCCCGACTAGGGGTAGCACAGATACGCAGTATTTT.

This clonotype was seen ten or more times. The chain employs TRBV6-5 and TRBJ2-1, with D maybe TRBD2 (7 bases). The DNA end lines up better with TRBJ2-5; the J call may be wrong. CDR3 length: 16 amino acids. Germline CDR1 reads MNHEY; CDR2 reads SVGAGI. In DNA form, the CDR3 reads TGTGCCAGCAGTTACTACTCTGGGAGGGGGTCGGAGACCCAGTACTTC. It encodes CASSYYSGRGSETQYF.

This chain uses TRBV9 with TRBJ1-2; 7 bases align to TRBD1. CDR3 length: 15 residues. With 0 bases clipped from V and 5 bases from J, the junction kept 7 bases outside the gene matches. From germline, CDR1 is SGDLS and CDR2 YYNGEE. This CDR3 reads CASSVGDSSGYGYTF. CDR3 in DNA: TGTGCCAGCAGCGTAGGGGACAGTTCGGGATATGGCTACACCTTC.

The chain has TRBV11-2 and TRBJ1-2, with D possibly being TRBD1 (5 bases). Germline CDR1 SGHAT, CDR2 FQNNGV. With 5 bases removed from V and 8 bases from J, the gap between germline ends came to 15 bases. The CDR3 loop spans 13 amino acids. The CDR3 nucleotides are TGTGCCAGCAGCCTAGGGGTCGTAGGGGGCTACACCTTC. Translation gives CASSLGVVGGYTF.

The V and J genes are TRBV10-1 and TRBJ2-6, with D perhaps being TRBD1 or TRBD2 (6 bases each). The CDR3 has 18 residues. V lost 5 bases to trimming and J lost 0 bases, with 17 bases between them. CDR1 is WNHNN and CDR2 is SYGVQD in the germline V gene (reference sequence). The CDR3 DNA reads as TGCGCCAGCAGTCCTGGACACGGGGGCATCTCTGGGGCCAACGTCCTGACTTTC. It translates to CASSPGHGGISGANVLTF.

The gene calls are TRBV27 and TRBJ2-1; D not resolved. The length of the CDR3 is 15 residues. V lost 6 bases and J lost 0, with 12 bases in between. Germline V gene lookup returns CDR1 MNHEY and CDR2 SMNVEV (reference sequence). CDR3 in DNA: TGTGCCAGCAGGAAAATGTCAAGCTCCTACAATGAGCAGTTCTTC. This encodes CASRKMSSSYNEQFF.

This clonotype came up many times. V and J are TRBV10-1 and TRBJ2-1; D is possibly TRBD1 or TRBD2 (5 bases each). This CDR3 is 15 amino acids long. Germline V CDR1 and CDR2: WNHNN, SYGVQD (reference sequence). V was pared by 2 bases and J by 8 bases, with 16 bases between. The CDR3 region is CASSEGTTPIDEQFF. The CDR3 nucleotides read TGCGCCAGCAGTGAGGGGACCACTCCGATCGATGAGCAGTTCTTC.

V gene TRBV11-3 combines with J gene TRBJ2-3, with D perhaps TRBD1 (6 bases). Germline-derived CDR1 and CDR2 are SGHNT and YENEEA. Trimming removed 9 bases from V and 6 bases from J, with 22 bases in between. The CDR3 is 15 amino acids. CDR3 nucleotides: TGTGCCAGGGGCTTAGGGGGACGAGCGATCGATACGCAGTATTTT. The encoded protein is CARGLGGRAIDTQYF.

The chain has TRBV10-1 and TRBJ2-4; either TRBD1 or TRBD2 may fit D (5 bases each). CDR3 length equals 14 residues. Trimming shortened V by 10 bases and J by 13 bases, and 26 bases separated the two germline ends. In germline, CDR1 is WNHNN, CDR2 SYGVQD (reference sequence). The DNA of the CDR3 is TGCGCCACCTCGGGGCGCGGAGCCAAAGATACGCAGTACTTC. The encoded protein is CATSGRGAKDTQYF.

The chain recombines TRBV6-1 with TRBJ2-1, with 11 bases lining up with TRBD2. The CDR3 covers 17 residues. Germline lookup yields CDR1 MNHNS and CDR2 SASEGT. Trimming cost V 5 bases and J 5 bases; bases outside gene matches: 11. CDR3 nucleotides: TGTGCCAGCAGTCAACGGCAAACTAGCGGGAGTAACAATGAGCAGTTCTTC. This gives the protein CASSQRQTSGSNNEQFF.

This chain joins TRBV6-4 and TRBJ2-4; D uncertain. CDR3 length equals 16 residues. Trimming left V 11 bases short and J 13 bases short, with 33 bases between. CDR1 and CDR2 (germline): MRHNA, SNTAGT. In DNA, the CDR3 is TGTGCCTGCCGCGCCGCCGGGCGGTCAGGCAAAGACACGCAGTACTTC. This translates into CACRAAGRSGKDTQYF.

This sequence joins TRBV27 and TRBJ2-3; tentative D call: TRBD2 (5 bases). The DNA end favors TRBJ2-5, so the J call may be wrong. Per the germline V gene, CDR1 is MNHEY and CDR2 is SMNVEV (reference sequence). This CDR3 is 17 amino acids long. CDR3 amino acids: CASSAGRLARDPDTQYF. DNA of the CDR3: TGTGCCAGCAGTGCGGGCCGACTGGCCCGTGACCCAGATACCCAGTACTTC.

This clonotype was counted ten times or more. This chain connects TRBV6-1 to TRBJ2-3, with 9 nucleotides matching TRBD1. The junction had 5 bases not matched to a gene; V was cut back by 6 bases and J by 4 bases. This CDR3 has 14 amino acids. Germline-derived CDR1 and CDR2 are MNHNS and SASEGT. The CDR3 sequence is CASRTTGGADTQYF. The DNA for the CDR3 is TGTGCCAGCAGGACTACAGGGGGCGCAGATACGCAGTATTTT.

This clonotype was detected many times. The chain couples TRBV7-2 to TRBJ2-1; D ambiguous. The J call is doubtful: the DNA matches TRBJ2-5 better. The germline CDR1 and CDR2 sequences are SGHTA and FQGNSA. The CDR3 has 13 residues. The CDR3 region is CASSLGAVETQYF. In DNA form, the CDR3 reads TGTGCCAGCAGCTTAGGTGCCGTGGAGACCCAGTACTTC.

In its sample, this clonotype was seen many times. The CDR3 loop reads CASSLSDTQYF. The CDR3 nucleotides read TGTGCCAGCAGCTTATCCGATACGCAGTATTTT. J is TRBJ2-3 and V is TRBV7-2; D is undetermined. V was trimmed by 2 bases and J by 6 bases, leaving 3 bases between them. Germline loops: CDR1 SGHTA, CDR2 FQGNSA. The CDR3 length is 11 residues.